A single sample is the source of the 2 T cell receptor beta chains below, sequenced in a study of read filtering for tumor transcriptome and immune sequencing (dated by TCRdb to 2020 to 2022). The sequencing machine was an Illumina HiSeq 4000. TCR libraries were built from 400 ng RNA with the Immunoverse kit, using molecular barcoded adaptors covering alpha/delta and beta/gamma chains. TCRdb reran the public reads through fastp at Q25 and MiXCR, keeping productive beta chains. Rows are unified per CDR3 protein, each entry keeping the most common DNA and genes. This sample holds about 58,000 distinct CDR3 sequences; roughly 12% were observed only once. The top ten constitute about a sixth of the sample. The sample was a population of CD138-negative cells sorted from bone marrow. This sample's cell subset or site label indicates: bone marrow mononuclear cells depleted of CD138+ plasma/myeloma cells by negative magnetic selection. All receptors derive from a donor aged 40 or older with multiple myeloma.

The V and J genes are TRBV7-9 and TRBJ1-1, with D possibly matching TRBD1 (5 bases). This CDR3 is built from 17 residues. The germline V and J ends were trimmed by 4 bases and 3 bases, with 21 bases remaining between them. CDR1 SEHNR and CDR2 FQNEAQ come from the germline V gene (reference sequence). CDR3 in amino acids: CASSSLSGPRVDTEAFF. The DNA for the CDR3 is TGTGCCAGCAGCTCGCTTAGCGGACCCAGGGTGGACACTGAAGCTTTCTTT. The full variable domain, with the rest looked up from reference TRBV7-9 and TRBJ1-1, is DTGVSQNPRHKITKRGQNVTFRCDPISEHNRLYWYRQTLGQGPEFLTYFQNEAQLEKSRLLSDRFSAERPKGSFSTLEIQRTEQGDSAMYLCASSSLSGPRVDTEAFFGQGTRLTVV.

This clonotype was detected many times. The chain employs TRBV20-1 and TRBJ1-4; D is unclear. Germline-derived CDR1 and CDR2 are DFQATT and SNEGSKA (reference sequence). The CDR3 is 14 amino acids. Between the trimmed V and J ends, which lost 3 bases and 5 bases, there was a span of 13 bases. CDR3 sequence (DNA): TGCAGTGCTAGCAACTCCCTAGGGAATGAAAAACTGTTTTTT. It specifies CSASNSLGNEKLFF.